This section outlines one T cell receptor beta chain sequence together with its context. TCRdb re-called the 5' RACE reads; one entry per CDR3 protein, DNA not given. Here the sample table reports fewer than 400,000 distinct CDR3 sequences. This specimen belongs to a study of T cells expressing NK-cell markers. Germline CDR1 and CDR2: WSHSY and SAAADI. The CDR3 contains 14 residues. Sequences were obtained from blood T cells: a sorted CD56 or NKG2C T cell subset, CD4+ or CD8+ T cells, or bulk PBMC T cells (not recorded which). The source of this sequence is a woman between 50 and 59 years old in good health. V and J are TRBV10-2 and TRBJ2-3; the D call of TRBD2 rests on TCRdb alone, since no DNA is present to check it. CDR3: CASSESSGGDTQYF.